This T cell receptor (beta chain) is from a study of identical twins. MiXCR, applied by TCRdb to the 5' RACE reads, yields one record per CDR3 protein. The data hold roughly 250,000 distinct CDR3 sequences, with 7.5% observed a single time. V lost 3 bases, J lost 2 bases, and 4 bases stayed unmatched. The CDR3 sequence is 17 residues long. Germline lookup yields CDR1 MGHDK and CDR2 SYGVNS. The data were also submitted as part of a second study, on yellow fever vaccine responses in identical twins. That publication notes: Twins' vaccine T cell responses reportedly seemed partly convergent and partly personalized.

Sequenced material: CD8+ T cells sorted from blood. The chain uses TRBV25-1 and TRBJ2-7; 16 bases fit TRBD2. This receptor was taken from a woman between 18 and 30 years old in good health. Written as DNA, the CDR3 is TGTGCCAGCAGTGAGGGACTAGCGGGAGGGCCTCCCTACGAGCAGTACTTC. It encodes CASSEGLAGGPPYEQYF.